The TCR beta chain described here comes from a study of T cell responses to AZD1222 COVID-19 vaccine. Some clones are missing from TCRdb's copy, which holds only in-frame ones; the method was immunoSEQ multiplex PCR. Among around 200,000 clones listed, approximately 90% were seen once. Per the germline V gene, CDR1 is SGDLS and CDR2 is YYNGEE. Unmatched junction bases numbered 7, after V lost 4 bases and J lost 5 bases. The CDR3 is made up of 14 amino acids. The specimen was peripheral blood, collected 28 days after the second AZD1222 dose. The V gene is TRBV9, the J gene TRBJ2-7; TRBD1 matches 9 bases. This clonotype was sampled from an adult who received the AZD1222 COVID-19 vaccine. CDR3 region: CASSPRGQGNEQYF. The CDR3 nucleotides read TGTGCCAGCAGCCCCAGGGGACAGGGTAACGAGCAGTACTTC.